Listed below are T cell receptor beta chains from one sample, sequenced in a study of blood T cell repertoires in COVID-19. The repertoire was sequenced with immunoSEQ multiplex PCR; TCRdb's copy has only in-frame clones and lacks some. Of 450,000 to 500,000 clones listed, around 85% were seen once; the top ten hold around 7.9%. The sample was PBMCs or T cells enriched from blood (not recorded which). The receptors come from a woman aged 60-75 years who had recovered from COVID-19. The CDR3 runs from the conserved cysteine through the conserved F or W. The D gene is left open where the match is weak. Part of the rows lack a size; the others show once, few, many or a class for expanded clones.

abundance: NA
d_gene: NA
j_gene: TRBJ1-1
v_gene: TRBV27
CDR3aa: CASSLLGHLNTEAFF
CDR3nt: TGTGCCAGCAGTTTATTGGGACACTTGAACACTGAAGCTTTCTTT

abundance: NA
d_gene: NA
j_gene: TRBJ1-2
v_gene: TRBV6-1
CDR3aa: CASSERASYGYTF
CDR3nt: TGTGCCAGCAGTGAGCGTGCTAGCTATGGCTACACCTTC

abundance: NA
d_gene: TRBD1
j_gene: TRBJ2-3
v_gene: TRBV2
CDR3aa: CASWDRGSDTQYF
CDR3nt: TGTGCCAGCTGGGACAGGGGATCAGATACGCAGTATTTT

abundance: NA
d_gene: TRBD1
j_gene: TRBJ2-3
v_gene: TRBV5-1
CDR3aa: CASSYTGAGTDTQYF
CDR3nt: TGCGCCAGCAGCTACACAGGGGCTGGCACAGATACGCAGTATTTT

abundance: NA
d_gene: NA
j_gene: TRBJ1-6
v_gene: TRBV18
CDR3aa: CASSPGSGSSPLHF
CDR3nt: TGTGCCAGCTCACCAGGGAGCGGGAGCTCACCCCTCCACTTT

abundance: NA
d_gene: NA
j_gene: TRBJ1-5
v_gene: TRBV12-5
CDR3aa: CASGLMGGWQPQHF
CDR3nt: TGTGCTAGTGGTTTGATGGGGGGTTGGCAGCCCCAGCATTTT

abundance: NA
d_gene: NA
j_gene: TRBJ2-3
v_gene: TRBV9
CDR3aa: CASSRGGQEGNTQYF
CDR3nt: TGTGCCAGCAGCCGAGGTGGGCAGGAGGGAAATACGCAGTATTTT

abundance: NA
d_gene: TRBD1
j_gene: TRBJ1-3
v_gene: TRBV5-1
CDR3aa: CASSLRQGQGNTIYF
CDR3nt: TGCGCCAGCAGCTTGAGACAGGGGCAAGGAAACACCATATATTTT

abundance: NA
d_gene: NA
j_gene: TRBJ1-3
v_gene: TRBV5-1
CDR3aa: CASSFQGTGNTIYF
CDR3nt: TGCGCCAGCAGCTTCCAGGGAACTGGAAACACCATATATTTT

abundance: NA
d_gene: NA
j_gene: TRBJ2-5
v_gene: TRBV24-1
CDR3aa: CATSDPAGAQETQYF
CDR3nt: TGTGCCACCAGTGACCCCGCAGGGGCCCAAGAGACCCAGTACTTC

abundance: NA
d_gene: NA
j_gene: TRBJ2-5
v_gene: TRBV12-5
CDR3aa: CASGRTVGETQYF
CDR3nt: TGTGCTAGTGGTCGGACAGTAGGAGAGACCCAGTACTTC

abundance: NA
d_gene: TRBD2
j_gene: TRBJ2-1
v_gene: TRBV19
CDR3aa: CASSRSGGNNEQFF
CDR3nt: TGTGCCAGTAGTAGGAGCGGGGGCAACAATGAGCAGTTCTTC

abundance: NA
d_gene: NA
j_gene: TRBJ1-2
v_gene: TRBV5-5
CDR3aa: CASSLGGLSNYGYTF
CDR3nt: TGTGCCAGCAGCTTGGGGGGCCTCTCAAACTATGGCTACACCTTC

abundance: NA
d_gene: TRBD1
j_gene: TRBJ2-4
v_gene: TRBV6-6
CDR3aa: CASRIGTGGKNIQYF
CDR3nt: TGTGCCAGCAGAATCGGGACAGGGGGCAAAAACATTCAGTACTTC

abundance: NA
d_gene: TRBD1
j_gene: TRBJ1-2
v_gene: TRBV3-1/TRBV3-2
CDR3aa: CATRPGTGEGVF
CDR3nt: TGTGCCACCCGGCCCGGGACAGGGGAAGGGGTCTTC

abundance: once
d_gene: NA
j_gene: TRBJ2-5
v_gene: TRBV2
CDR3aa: CARRQGRAQYF
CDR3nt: TGTGCCAGAAGACAGGGGAGGGCCCAGTACTTC

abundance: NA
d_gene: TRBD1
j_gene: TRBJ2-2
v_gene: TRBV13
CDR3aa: CASSSQAGGNTGELFF
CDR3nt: TGTGCCAGCAGTTCTCAAGCAGGGGGGAACACCGGGGAGCTGTTTTTT

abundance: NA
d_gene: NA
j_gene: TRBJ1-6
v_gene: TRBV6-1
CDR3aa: CASSEAPGLTSSPLHF
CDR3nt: TGTGCCAGCAGTGAAGCCCCGGGACTGACTTCTTCACCCCTCCACTTT

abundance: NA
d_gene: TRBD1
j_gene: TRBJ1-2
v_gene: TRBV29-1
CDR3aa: CSVSRGRDGYTF
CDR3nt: TGCAGCGTAAGCAGGGGGCGCGATGGCTACACCTTC